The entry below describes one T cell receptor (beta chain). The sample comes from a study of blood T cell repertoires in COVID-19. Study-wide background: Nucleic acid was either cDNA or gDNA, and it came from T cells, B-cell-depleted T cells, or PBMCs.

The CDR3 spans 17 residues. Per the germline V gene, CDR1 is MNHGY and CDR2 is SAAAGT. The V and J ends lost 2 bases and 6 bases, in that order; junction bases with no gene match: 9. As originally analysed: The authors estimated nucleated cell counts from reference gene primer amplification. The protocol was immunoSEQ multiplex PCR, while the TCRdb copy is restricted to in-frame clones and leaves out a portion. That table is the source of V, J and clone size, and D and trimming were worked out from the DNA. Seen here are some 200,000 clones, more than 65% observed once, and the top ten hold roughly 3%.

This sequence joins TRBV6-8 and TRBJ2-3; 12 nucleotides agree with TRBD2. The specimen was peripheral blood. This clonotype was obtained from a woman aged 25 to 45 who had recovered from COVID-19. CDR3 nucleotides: TGTGCCAGCAGTTACGGGCTAGCGGGAGGGCAGTCTGATACGCAGTATTTT. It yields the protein CASSYGLAGGQSDTQYF.